Described below is a single T cell receptor beta chain sequence and its context. From germline, CDR1 is MGHRA and CDR2 YSYEKL. V was pared by 3 bases and J by 6 bases, with 20 bases between. The CDR3 covers 16 residues. This entry comes from a study of blood T cell repertoires in COVID-19. Study-wide background: Sites in the United States, Italy and Spain provided acute and convalescent COVID-19 samples. T cells, B-cell-depleted T cells, or PBMCs supplied cDNA or gDNA.

Enrolled during active infection, Seattle patients were then followed longitudinally. Under the authors' procedure: It was from reference gene primer amplification that nucleated cell counts were estimated. Using immunoSEQ multiplex PCR, the repertoire was profiled, and TCRdb retains in-frame clones only, with some absent. For V, J and clone size, that table is used; D and trimming come from the DNA. The table records fewer than 400,000 clones, roughly 90% of them present only once. The V gene is TRBV4-1, the J gene TRBJ1-2; unclear D gene. The sequenced sample consisted of peripheral blood. The source of this sequence is a woman in her twenties or thirties with COVID-19, enrolled during active disease. The CDR3 spells CASSQGFSGGLDGYTF. The CDR3 DNA reads TGCGCCAGCAGCCAGGGTTTTTCAGGAGGGCTCGATGGCTACACCTTC.